One and the same sample provided the 25 T cell receptor beta chains below, sequenced in a study of blood T cell repertoires in COVID-19. Sequencing was performed with immunoSEQ multiplex PCR; in TCRdb, only in-frame clones are kept and a portion is missing. The table lists 200,000 to 300,000 clones, around 89% of them singletons. The sample taken for sequencing was PBMCs or T cells enriched from blood (not recorded which). The receptors here all came from a man between 35 and 55 years old who had recovered from COVID-19.

This chain joins TRBV10-3 and TRBJ2-7; tentative D call: TRBD1 (5 bases). The V and J ends lost 2 bases and 2 bases respectively, with 13 bases between them. Germline-derived CDR1 and CDR2 are ENHRY and SYGVKD. The CDR3 contains 15 residues. The CDR3 DNA reads as TGTGCCATCAGTGAGCGGGTAGGGGTGGCCTACGAGCAGTACTTC. This encodes CAISERVGVAYEQYF.

This sequence joins TRBV12-5 and TRBJ2-5; the match to TRBD2 covers 10 bases. The germline V gene has CDR1 LGHNT and CDR2 FRNRAP. The V segment lost 5 bases and the J segment 3 bases; nucleotides outside the gene matches: 21. The CDR3 consists of 20 residues. CDR3 in DNA: TGTGCTAGTGGTCCTAACGTCGGGGCTAGCGGGGGCCCGATCAAAGAGACCCAGTACTTC. Residues: CASGPNVGASGGPIKETQYF.

This sequence joins TRBV5-5 and TRBJ1-1; 8 bases fit TRBD1. The CDR3 spans 17 residues. V was clipped by 0 bases and J by 1 base; unmatched bases: 8. Per germline, CDR1 SGHKS and CDR2 YYEKEE (reference sequence). The CDR3 coding sequence is TGTGCCAGCAGCTTGGTGGAGGCAGGGGGCAGGAACACTGAAGCTTTCTTT. Translation: CASSLVEAGGRNTEAFF. The variable domain in full, with the rest retrieved from reference TRBV5-5 and TRBJ1-1, is DAGVTQSPTHLIKTRGQQVTLRCSPISGHKSVSWYQQVLGQGPQFIFQYYEKEERGRGNFPDRFSARQFPNYSSELNVNALLLGDSALYLCASSLVEAGGRNTEAFFGQGTRLTVV.

The chain recombines TRBV5-5 with TRBJ2-5; TRBD2 matches at 11 bases. This CDR3 region has 16 residues. Per germline, CDR1 SGHKS and CDR2 YYEKEE (reference sequence). V trimming: 2 bases; J trimming: 2 bases; junction bases outside the gene matches: 5. CDR3 nucleotide sequence: TGTGCCAGCAGCTTCGCCGGGACTAGCGGTCAAGAGACCCAGTACTTC. This codes for CASSFAGTSGQETQYF.

The chain uses TRBV6-6 and TRBJ1-5; the D is unclear. The CDR3 runs to 15 residues. Trimming shortened V by 4 bases and J by 2 bases, and 12 bases separated the two germline ends. Germline V lookup: CDR1 MNHNY, CDR2 SVGAGI (reference sequence). The CDR3 DNA sequence: TGTGCCAGCAGTTTCGAGAACTTGGGCAATCAGCCCCAGCATTTT. The encoded protein is CASSFENLGNQPQHF.

The CDR3 is CASSEFTGEVFF. In nucleotides, the CDR3 is TGTGCCAGCAGTGAATTCACGGGAGAAGTGTTTTTT. The genes are TRBV25-1 and TRBJ2-2; possible D gene TRBD2, 6 bases. V lost 1 base and J 15 bases, leaving 12 bases between the germline ends. This CDR3 spans 12 amino acids. Germline V CDR1 and CDR2: MGHDK, SYGVNS.

The V call is TRBV7-8, the J call TRBJ2-7; the match to TRBD2 covers 8 bases. There are 15 residues in the CDR3. The V gene end was trimmed by 1 base and the J gene end by 2 bases; junction bases not matched to a gene: 4. Per the germline V gene, CDR1 is SGHVS and CDR2 is FQNEAQ. In nucleotides, the CDR3 is TGTGCCAGCAGCTTAGGGCCAGCGGGAGCCTACGAGCAGTACTTC. This sequence encodes CASSLGPAGAYEQYF.

Comment on this clone: The same CDR3 also results from other DNA sequences found in this sample. The rearrangement uses TRBV7-2 and TRBJ2-5; perhaps TRBD1 as D (5 bases). Germline lookup yields CDR1 SGHTA and CDR2 FQGNSA. V was cut by 0 bases and J by 4 bases, with 9 bases left in between. This CDR3 region has 14 residues. Here the CDR3 reads CASSLAGRGETQYF. CDR3 coding DNA: TGTGCCAGCAGCTTAGCGGGAAGGGGAGAGACCCAGTACTTC.

The chain has TRBV7-9 and TRBJ2-7, with 8 bases matching TRBD2. V shed 1 base, J shed 4 bases, and the junction held 3 bases outside the gene matches. Looked up from germline, CDR1 is SEHNR and CDR2 is FQNEAQ (reference sequence). The CDR3 contains 14 residues. The CDR3 region has the DNA TGTGCCAGCAGCTTAGGACTAGCGCCTTACGAGCAGTACTTC. Its translation is CASSLGLAPYEQYF.

The rearrangement uses TRBV30 and TRBJ1-2, with 8 bases fitting TRBD1. The trim removed 3 bases at V and 7 bases at J, leaving 16 bases unmatched. CDR3 length equals 16 residues. The germline CDR1 and CDR2 sequences are GTSNPN and SVGIG (reference sequence). CDR3 DNA sequence: TGTGCCTGGAGCAACGAGCGGACAGGGATATCGGGTGGCTACACCTTC. Protein product: CAWSNERTGISGGYTF.

The J gene is TRBJ2-2, the V gene TRBV28; 9 positions match TRBD2. The V and J ends lost 6 bases and 8 bases, in that order; junction bases with no gene match: 13. This CDR3 is 16 amino acids long. CDR1 is MDHEN and CDR2 is SYDVKM in the germline V gene. This CDR3 reads CASSPPLAGARGELFF. In DNA, the CDR3 is TGTGCCAGCAGCCCACCTTTAGCGGGAGCCCGTGGGGAGCTGTTTTTT.

This rearrangement joins TRBV9 to TRBJ1-3, with D possibly matching TRBD1 (5 bases). Germline CDR1 SGDLS, CDR2 YYNGEE. Deletions cut 0 bases from V and 0 bases from J, with 7 bases between. The CDR3 is 15 amino acids. CDR3: CASSVVGDSGNTIYF. The CDR3, as DNA: TGTGCCAGCAGCGTAGTAGGGGACTCTGGAAACACCATATATTTT.

The J gene is TRBJ2-7, the V gene TRBV6-5; 9 positions match TRBD2. With 5 bases clipped from V and 5 bases from J, the junction kept 10 bases outside the gene matches. The CDR3 has 15 amino acids. Germline V gene sequence: CDR1 MNHEY, CDR2 SVGAGI. This CDR3 reads CASSQILSGSDEQYF. CDR3 sequence (DNA): TGTGCCAGCAGTCAAATACTTAGCGGGAGTGACGAGCAGTACTTC.

V is TRBV19 and J is TRBJ1-2; weak D call: TRBD1 (5 bases). CDR3 length: 13 amino acids. Trimming left V 3 bases short and J 4 bases short, with 9 bases between. In germline, CDR1 is LNHDA, CDR2 SQIVND (reference sequence). In nucleotides, the CDR3 is TGTGCCAGTAGTATTCAGGGTTCCTATGGCTACACCTTC. Translation: CASSIQGSYGYTF. Together with reference TRBV19 and TRBJ1-2, the CDR3 gives the full variable domain: DGGITQSPKYLFRKEGQNVTLSCEQNLNHDAMYWYRQDPGQGLRLIYYSQIVNDFQKGDIAEGYSVSREKKESFPLTVTSAQKNPTAFYLCASSIQGSYGYTFGSGTRLTVV.

The chain joins TRBV27 to TRBJ1-1; 9 nucleotides agree with TRBD1. CDR1 is MNHEY, CDR2 SMNVEV, per germline (reference sequence). CDR3 length: 16 residues. V lost 5 bases to trimming and J lost 0 bases; unmatched junction nucleotides: 7. The CDR3 coding sequence is TGTGCCAGCAGTGTGGGGACAGGGATCTTGAACACTGAAGCTTTCTTT. This codes for CASSVGTGILNTEAFF.

J is TRBJ1-4 and V is TRBV5-5; D may be TRBD1 (5 bases). The CDR3 contains 13 residues. From germline, CDR1 is SGHKS and CDR2 YYEKEE (reference sequence). V was trimmed by 6 bases and J by 5 bases, leaving 11 bases between them. The CDR3, as DNA: TGTGCCAGCACCCCGGGGGGAAATGAAAAACTGTTTTTT. Protein: CASTPGGNEKLFF.

The CDR3 nucleotides read TGTGCCAGCAGCCGTTTATCAGGGGCAAACTACGAGCAGTACTTC. Translated: CASSRLSGANYEQYF. The chain combines TRBV7-6 with TRBJ2-7; weak D call: TRBD1 (6 bases). The CDR3 consists of 15 residues. Germline V gene data show CDR1 as SGHVS and CDR2 as FNYEAQ. The V gene lost 5 bases and the J gene lost 3 bases, with 17 bases spanning the gap.

The chain links TRBV2 to TRBJ2-3; TRBD2 agrees at 10 bases. Germline CDR1 and CDR2: SNHLY and FYNNEI. V lost 7 bases, J lost 1 base, and 5 bases stayed unmatched. The CDR3 sequence is 15 residues long. The CDR3: CASKRGTSGTDTQYF. The CDR3 coding sequence is TGTGCCAGCAAACGGGGGACTAGCGGCACAGATACGCAGTATTTT.

The V and J genes are TRBV10-3 and TRBJ1-1; 11 positions match TRBD1. V gave up 0 bases and J gave up 3 bases; unmatched junction bases: 3. The CDR3 loop spans 16 amino acids. The germline V gene has CDR1 ENHRY and CDR2 SYGVKD. DNA for the CDR3: TGTGCCATCAGTGAGTCGAGGGACAGGGGGGACACTGAAGCTTTCTTT. Its protein product is CAISESRDRGDTEAFF.

The chain links TRBV6-5 to TRBJ2-7; 16 nucleotides align to TRBD2. With 3 bases clipped from V and 9 bases from J, the junction kept 5 bases outside the gene matches. Germline values: CDR1 MNHEY, CDR2 SVGAGI. This CDR3 is 15 amino acids long. CDR3 amino acids: CASSYSGTSGGAQYF. CDR3 in DNA: TGTGCCAGCAGTTATTCCGGGACTAGCGGGGGGGCGCAGTACTTC.

The V gene is TRBV28, the J gene TRBJ1-4, with D perhaps TRBD1 (6 bases). The V end lost 3 bases, the J end lost 3 bases, and 20 bases lay between the germline ends. Germline values: CDR1 MDHEN, CDR2 SYDVKM. The CDR3 contains 18 residues. The CDR3 DNA follows: TGTGCCAGCAGTTTCCCCCGCGGGGGGCCGGTCCCTAATGAAAAACTGTTTTTT. This translates into CASSFPRGGPVPNEKLFF.

The rearrangement uses TRBV6-2 or TRBV6-3 and TRBJ1-1, with TRBD1 matching 10 bases. CDR1 is MNHEY and CDR2 is SVGEGT in the germline V gene. CDR3 length: 18 amino acids. Trimming took 4 bases from V and 2 from J; bases not matched to a gene: 13. As DNA, the CDR3 is TGTGCCAGCAGTTGGGGGCGTGTACGGGACAGGGGTAACACTGAAGCTTTCTTT. It encodes CASSWGRVRDRGNTEAFF.

This chain uses TRBV9 with TRBJ2-2, with 7 bases aligning to TRBD1. CDR1 SGDLS and CDR2 YYNGEE come from the germline V gene. The CDR3 is 15 residues long. J lost 4 bases, V lost 3 bases, and 6 bases had no gene match. The CDR3 DNA reads as TGTGCCAGCAGCGCCTGGGACAGTACCACCGGGGAGCTGTTTTTT. Its protein product is CASSAWDSTTGELFF.

This sequence joins TRBV7-9 and TRBJ1-3, with D possibly matching TRBD1 (5 bases). Germline V CDR1 and CDR2: SEHNR, FQNEAQ (reference sequence). V lost 5 bases and J lost 1, with 15 bases in between. There are 16 residues in the CDR3. The CDR3 nucleotides read TGTGCCAGCAGCCTGAATACTCGACAGTCTGGAAACACCATATATTTT. Residues: CASSLNTRQSGNTIYF. The variable domain in full, completed from reference TRBV7-9 and TRBJ1-3, reads DTGVSQNPRHKITKRGQNVTFRCDPISEHNRLYWYRQTLGQGPEFLTYFQNEAQLEKSRLLSDRFSAERPKGSFSTLEIQRTEQGDSAMYLCASSLNTRQSGNTIYFGEGSWLTVV.

Only a few counts were recorded for this clone. The chain uses TRBV7-2 and TRBJ2-7; a possible D gene is TRBD2 (5 bases). V dropped 0 bases and J dropped 6 bases, with 15 bases sitting between them. The CDR3 has 15 residues. Germline V lookup: CDR1 SGHTA, CDR2 FQGNSA. The CDR3 reads CASSLAMIPGSEQYF. The CDR3 DNA is TGTGCCAGCAGCTTAGCGATGATCCCGGGGTCCGAGCAGTACTTC.